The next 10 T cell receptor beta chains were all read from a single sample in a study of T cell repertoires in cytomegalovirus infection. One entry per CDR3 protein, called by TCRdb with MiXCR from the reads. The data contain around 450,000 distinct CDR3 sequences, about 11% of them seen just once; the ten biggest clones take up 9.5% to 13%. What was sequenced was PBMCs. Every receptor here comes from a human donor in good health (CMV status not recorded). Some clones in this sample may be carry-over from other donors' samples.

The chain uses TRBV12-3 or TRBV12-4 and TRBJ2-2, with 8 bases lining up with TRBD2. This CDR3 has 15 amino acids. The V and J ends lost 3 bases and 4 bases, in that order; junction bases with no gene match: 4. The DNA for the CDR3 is TGTGCCAGCAGTTTTCGCGGGGGGAGCACCGGGGAGCTGTTTTTT. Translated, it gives CASSFRGGSTGELFF.

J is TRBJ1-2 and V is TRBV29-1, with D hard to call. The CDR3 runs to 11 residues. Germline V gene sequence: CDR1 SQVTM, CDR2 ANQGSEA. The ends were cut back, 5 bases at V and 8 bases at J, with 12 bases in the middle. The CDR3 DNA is TGCAGCGTTTCCTCGTACGACGGCTACACCTTC. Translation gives CSVSSYDGYTF.

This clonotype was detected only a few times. Here the CDR3 DNA reads TGCAGTGCCCCGGACGGGAACAATGAAAAACTGTTTTTT. Protein product: CSAPDGNNEKLFF. This chain links TRBV20-1 with TRBJ1-4; no clear D. V was clipped by 6 bases and J by 5 bases, with 13 bases between them. CDR1 and CDR2 from the germline V gene are DFQATT and SNEGSKA (reference sequence). This CDR3 region has 13 residues.

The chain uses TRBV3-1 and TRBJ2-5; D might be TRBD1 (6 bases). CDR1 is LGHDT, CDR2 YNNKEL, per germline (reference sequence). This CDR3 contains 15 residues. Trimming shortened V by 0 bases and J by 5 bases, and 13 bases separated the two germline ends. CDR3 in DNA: TGTGCCAGCAGCCAAGATCAAGAGGGGGTCGAGACCCAGTACTTC. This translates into CASSQDQEGVETQYF.

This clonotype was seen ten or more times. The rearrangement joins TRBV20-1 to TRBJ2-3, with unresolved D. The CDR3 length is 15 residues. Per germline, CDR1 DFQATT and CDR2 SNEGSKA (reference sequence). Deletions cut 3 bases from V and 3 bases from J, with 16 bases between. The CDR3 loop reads CSASTFKPPTDTQYF. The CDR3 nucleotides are TGCAGTGCTAGTACTTTCAAACCACCGACAGATACGCAGTATTTT.

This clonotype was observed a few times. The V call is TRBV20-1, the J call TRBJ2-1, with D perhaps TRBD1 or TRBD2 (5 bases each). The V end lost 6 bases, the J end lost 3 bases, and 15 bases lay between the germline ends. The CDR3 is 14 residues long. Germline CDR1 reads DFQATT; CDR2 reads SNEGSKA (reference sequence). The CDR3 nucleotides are TGCAGTGCCACTGAGGGGCGCTACTACAATGAGCAGTTCTTC. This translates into CSATEGRYYNEQFF.

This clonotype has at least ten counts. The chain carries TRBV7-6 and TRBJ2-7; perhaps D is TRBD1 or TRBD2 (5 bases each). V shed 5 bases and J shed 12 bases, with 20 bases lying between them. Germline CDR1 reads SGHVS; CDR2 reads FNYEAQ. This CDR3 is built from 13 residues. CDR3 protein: CASSPSLTAQPYF. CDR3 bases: TGTGCCAGCAGCCCTAGCCTGACAGCCCAACCGTACTTC.

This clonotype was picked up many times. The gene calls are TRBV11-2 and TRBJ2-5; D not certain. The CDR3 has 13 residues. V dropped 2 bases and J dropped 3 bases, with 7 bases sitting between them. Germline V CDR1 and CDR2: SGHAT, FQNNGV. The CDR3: CASSLSDEETQYF. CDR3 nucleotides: TGTGCCAGCAGCTTATCTGACGAAGAGACCCAGTACTTC.

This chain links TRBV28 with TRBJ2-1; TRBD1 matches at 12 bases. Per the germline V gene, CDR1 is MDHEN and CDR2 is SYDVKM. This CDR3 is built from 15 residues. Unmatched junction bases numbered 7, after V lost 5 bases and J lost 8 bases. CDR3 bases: TGTGCCAGCAGTACTCCCGGGACAGGGGGCGATGAGCAGTTCTTC. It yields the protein CASSTPGTGGDEQFF. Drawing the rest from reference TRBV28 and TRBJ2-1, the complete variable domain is DVKVTQSSRYLVKRTGEKVFLECVQDMDHENMFWYRQDPGLGLRLIYFSYDVKMKEKGDIPEGYSVSREKKERFSLILESASTNQTSMYLCASSTPGTGGDEQFFGPGTRLTVL.

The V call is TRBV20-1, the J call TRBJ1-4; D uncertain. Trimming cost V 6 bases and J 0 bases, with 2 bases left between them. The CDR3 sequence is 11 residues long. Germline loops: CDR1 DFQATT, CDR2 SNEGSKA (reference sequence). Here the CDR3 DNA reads TGCAGTGCGCCAACTAATGAAAAACTGTTTTTT. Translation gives CSAPTNEKLFF.